One sample yielded the 12 T cell receptor beta chains listed below, sequenced in a study of TIL therapy for anti-PD-1-resistant metastatic lung cancer. The libraries were made with immunoSEQ v3. Assay: immunoSEQ multiplex PCR; the TCRdb copy retains only in-frame clones and omits some. The sample shows 18,000 or so clones, under 90% of them seen only once. Documented time point: pre-treatment sample, taken before nivolumab and TIL therapy. Sequencing was performed on blood, taken at baseline. The receptors come from a person aged 25-79 years with non-small cell lung cancer.

The chain combines TRBV6-5 with TRBJ1-2; TRBD1 might be the D (5 bases). Germline V gene sequence: CDR1 MNHEY, CDR2 SVGAGI. V lost 2 bases and J 3 bases, leaving 13 bases between the germline ends. The CDR3 consists of 15 residues. The CDR3 DNA is TGTGCCAGCAGTTACAGGGCAGGGTCTGACTATGGCTACACCTTC. The encoded protein is CASSYRAGSDYGYTF.

A single count supports this clone. J is TRBJ2-7 and V is TRBV7-9, with D hard to call. V lost 3 bases to trimming and J lost 4 bases, with 4 bases between them. Germline values: CDR1 SEHNR, CDR2 FQNEAQ (reference sequence). CDR3 length: 11 amino acids. The CDR3 region is CASSFQYEQYF. Written as DNA, the CDR3 is TGTGCCAGCAGCTTTCAATACGAGCAGTACTTC.

The chain couples TRBV7-2 to TRBJ2-5, with 8 bases that match TRBD1. Germline-derived CDR1 and CDR2 are SGHTA and FQGNSA. CDR3 size: 15 residues. Trimming removed 1 base from V and 1 base from J; junction bases left unmatched: 2. CDR3 loop: CASSLGGQGQETQYF. In nucleotides, the CDR3 is TGTGCCAGCAGCTTAGGCGGACAGGGCCAAGAGACCCAGTACTTC. Full variable domain (outside the CDR3, taken from reference TRBV7-2 and TRBJ2-5): GAGVSQSPSNKVTEKGKDVELRCDPISGHTALYWYRQSLGQGLEFLIYFQGNSAPDKSGLPSDRFSAERTGGSVSTLTIQRTQQEDSAVYLCASSLGGQGQETQYFGPGTRLLVL.

This chain links TRBV28 with TRBJ1-4, with D perhaps TRBD1 (5 bases). The CDR3 is 14 amino acids. Germline-derived CDR1 and CDR2 are MDHEN and SYDVKM. V lost 6 bases to trimming and J lost 5 bases, with 13 bases between them. CDR3 sequence: CASRRTQLNEKLFF. Here the CDR3 DNA reads TGTGCCAGCAGAAGGACACAACTCAATGAAAAACTGTTTTTT.

The chain joins TRBV6-1 to TRBJ1-3, with a possible D match to TRBD1 (6 bases). V was clipped by 4 bases and J by 0 bases, with 19 bases between them. Per the germline V gene, CDR1 is MNHNS and CDR2 is SASEGT. The CDR3 covers 18 residues. CDR3 DNA sequence: TGTGCCAGCAGTGCGGGGGGCTTAGGAAACGACTCTGGAAACACCATATATTTT. Its protein is CASSAGGLGNDSGNTIYF.

The gene calls are TRBV25-1 and TRBJ1-2, with D perhaps matching TRBD1 (6 bases). V shed 4 bases and J shed 0 bases, with 18 bases lying between them. There are 17 residues in the CDR3. Germline loops: CDR1 MGHDK, CDR2 SYGVNS. The chain's CDR3 is CASSGIYGTTPNYGYTF. Written as DNA, the CDR3 is TGTGCCAGCAGTGGAATATACGGGACAACTCCTAACTATGGCTACACCTTC.

The chain combines TRBV7-2 with TRBJ1-5; 9 positions match TRBD1. Germline V gene sequence: CDR1 SGHTA, CDR2 FQGNSA. This CDR3 is built from 14 residues. The V segment lost 6 bases and the J segment 6 bases; nucleotides outside the gene matches: 6. The CDR3 loop reads CASRKQGAFQPQHF. The DNA for the CDR3 is TGTGCCAGCAGGAAACAGGGGGCGTTTCAGCCCCAGCATTTT.

The chain joins TRBV6-4 to TRBJ1-1; D gene uncertain. CDR1 is MRHNA and CDR2 is SNTAGT in the germline V gene. This CDR3 is built from 15 residues. V was trimmed by 7 bases and J by 0 bases, leaving 15 bases between them. The CDR3 region is CASTPSGRLNTEAFF. The CDR3, as DNA: TGTGCCAGCACCCCCTCGGGGAGGTTGAACACTGAAGCTTTCTTT.

The V and J genes are TRBV29-1 and TRBJ2-5, with a possible D match to TRBD1 (6 bases). The better agreement between TRBJ2-7 and the DNA end casts doubt on the J call. CDR3 length equals 12 residues. Germline loops: CDR1 SQVTM, CDR2 ANQGSEA. The CDR3 loop reads CSGKTGFYEQYF. In DNA form, the CDR3 reads TGCAGCGGTAAAACAGGGTTCTACGAGCAGTACTTC.

The chain employs TRBV7-2 and TRBJ2-1; D may be TRBD1 or TRBD2 (5 bases each). CDR3 size: 17 residues. CDR1 and CDR2 (germline): SGHTA, FQGNSA. V was clipped by 5 bases and J by 3 bases, with 20 bases between them. CDR3 DNA: TGTGCCAGCAGCCCCGGGGACCCGCCGCACCTCTACAATGAGCAGTTCTTC. Protein: CASSPGDPPHLYNEQFF.

In this sample, this clone turned up a few times. DNA of the CDR3: TGTGCCAGCAGTGGAACATCAGGGGGAGAAAAGCATGGCTACACCTTC. Residues: CASSGTSGGEKHGYTF. The rearrangement joins TRBV25-1 to TRBJ1-2, with TRBD1 identical over 7 bases. Germline CDR1 reads MGHDK; CDR2 reads SYGVNS. V gave up 4 bases and J gave up 6 bases; unmatched junction bases: 14. The CDR3 extends over 16 amino acids.

DNA of the CDR3: TGTGCCAGCAGCGTGGCCGGGGTAAACACTGAAGCTTTCTTT. Residues: CASSVAGVNTEAFF. V usage is TRBV9 and J usage is TRBJ1-1, with D uncertain. The CDR3 consists of 14 residues. CDR1 and CDR2 (germline): SGDLS, YYNGEE. Trimming shortened V by 2 bases and J by 2 bases, and 10 bases separated the two germline ends.